Listed below are T cell receptor beta chains from one sample, sequenced in a study of cytomegalovirus exposure and HLA in healthy donors. TCRdb keeps only in-frame clones here, not all; method: immunoSEQ multiplex PCR. The repertoire holds under 200,000 clones, 68% seen once, with approximately 1.5% in the top ten. The sequencing sample was made of PBMCs. Receptor source: a man aged 50 or older in good health and CMV-seronegative. Each CDR3 is given with its conserved first and last residue. Each record gives: D gene, clone size, J gene, V gene, CDR3 DNA, CDR3 protein. D genes are given only for firm matches. Size is stated for part of the rows, as once, few or many counts, or as a class when the clone is expanded.

D: TRBD1
size: -
J: TRBJ1-1
V: TRBV5-1
DNA: TGCGCCAGCAGCTTTGTGCAGGGGGTGACTGAAGCTTTCTTT
CDR3: CASSFVQGVTEAFF

D: TRBD2
size: once
J: TRBJ2-1
V: TRBV6-6
DNA: TGTGCCAGCAGTGCGCCCGGGACTAGGTATGACAATGAGCAGTTCTTC
CDR3: CASSAPGTRYDNEQFF

D: TRBD2
size: -
J: TRBJ2-7
V: TRBV10-3
DNA: TGTGCCATCAGTGAGGAGGTGAAGACTAGCGGTGTGTACTTC
CDR3: CAISEEVKTSGVYF

D: -
size: once
J: TRBJ1-5
V: TRBV5-1
DNA: TGCGCCAGCAGCTTCGACAGCCCCGGGAATCAGCCCCAGCATTTT
CDR3: CASSFDSPGNQPQHF

D: -
size: few
J: TRBJ1-1
V: TRBV10-1
DNA: TGCGCCAGCAGTGAGTCGCAGGGTCGGAACACTGAAGCTTTCTTT
CDR3: CASSESQGRNTEAFF

D: TRBD1
size: -
J: TRBJ1-5
V: TRBV28
DNA: TGTGCCAGCATCGGGACGGACAGGGGCGATTTT
CDR3: CASIGTDRGDF

D: -
size: -
J: TRBJ2-7
V: TRBV27
DNA: TGTGCCAGCAGTCCGCCCGGGAGCGAGCAGTACTTC
CDR3: CASSPPGSEQYF

D: TRBD1
size: -
J: TRBJ2-2
V: TRBV7-3
DNA: TGTGCCAGCAGCGGACAGGGGGCCGGGGAGCTGTTTTTT
CDR3: CASSGQGAGELFF

D: -
size: -
J: TRBJ2-7
V: TRBV6-1
DNA: TGTGCCAGCACACAGGGCGACGAGCAGTACTTC
CDR3: CASTQGDEQYF

D: TRBD1
size: few
J: TRBJ2-7
V: TRBV5-4
DNA: TGTGCCAGCAGCTTGGGGGTACCGGGACAGCAAAGGCAGTACTTC
CDR3: CASSLGVPGQQRQYF

D: TRBD1
size: -
J: TRBJ2-6
V: TRBV7-8
DNA: TGTGCCAGCAGCTTAGTCAGGGGGCGATTAGCTGGGGCCAACGTCCTGACTTTC
CDR3: CASSLVRGRLAGANVLTF

D: -
size: -
J: TRBJ1-3
V: TRBV7-3
DNA: TGTGCCAGCAGCTTAACTCGGGGACTAACCCCCCCTGGAGTCCTCTACTCTGGAAACACCATATATTTT
CDR3: CASSLTRGLTPPGVLYSGNTIYF

D: TRBD1
size: -
J: TRBJ1-1
V: TRBV4-2
DNA: TGTGCCAGCAGTGTCCGGACAGGGAATTCGTTGAACACTGAAGCTTTCTTT
CDR3: CASSVRTGNSLNTEAFF

D: -
size: -
J: TRBJ2-1
V: TRBV29-1
DNA: TGCAGCGTTGAAAAGGCGCGGAGCTCCTACAATGAGCAGTTCTTC
CDR3: CSVEKARSSYNEQFF

D: TRBD1
size: few
J: TRBJ2-2
V: TRBV19
DNA: TGTGCCAGTAGTATCTTGACAGGGGGTGCCACCGGGGAGCTGTTTTTT
CDR3: CASSILTGGATGELFF

D: -
size: -
J: TRBJ1-1
V: TRBV25-1
DNA: TGTGCCAGCAGTGAAGGTCAGGGGATAGGCACTGAAGCTTTCTTT
CDR3: CASSEGQGIGTEAFF

D: -
size: -
J: TRBJ1-1
V: TRBV5-1
DNA: TGCGCCAGCAGCTTGGGTGCGGGGCGGGGCCGGGGTGAGAACACTGAAGCTTTCTTT
CDR3: CASSLGAGRGRGENTEAFF

D: -
size: -
J: TRBJ1-2
V: TRBV5-1
DNA: TGCGCCAGCAGCCCCTCGGGATGGCCCTATGGCTACACCTTC
CDR3: CASSPSGWPYGYTF

D: TRBD2
size: once
J: TRBJ2-3
V: TRBV5-1
DNA: TGCGCCAGCAGCCGGATCGGGGGGAGCACAGATACGCAGTATTTT
CDR3: CASSRIGGSTDTQYF

D: TRBD1
size: -
J: TRBJ1-2
V: TRBV7-2
DNA: TGTGCCAGCAGCTTATCTTCCGGACAGGCGAACTATGGCTACACCTTC
CDR3: CASSLSSGQANYGYTF

D: TRBD1
size: -
J: TRBJ2-7
V: TRBV5-1
DNA: TGCGCCAGCAGCGTGGGACGCGGGACAGGGGGTTACGAGCAGTACTTC
CDR3: CASSVGRGTGGYEQYF

D: TRBD1
size: -
J: TRBJ1-4
V: TRBV10-2
DNA: TGCGCCAGCAGGGAGGGACAGGGACTTAATGAAAAACTGTTTTTT
CDR3: CASREGQGLNEKLFF

D: -
size: -
J: TRBJ1-1
V: TRBV7-5
DNA: TGTGTCAGAAGCTTATCTGACAGGGGGGAGGTCACTGAAGCTTTCTTT
CDR3: CVRSLSDRGEVTEAFF

D: -
size: once
J: TRBJ2-7
V: TRBV7-8
DNA: TGTGCCAGCAGCACCCCTAGCTCCTACGAGCAGTACTTC
CDR3: CASSTPSSYEQYF

D: -
size: -
J: TRBJ1-6
V: TRBV7-2
DNA: TGTGCCAGCAGCCCATACAGAAATTCACCCCTCCACTTT
CDR3: CASSPYRNSPLHF

D: TRBD1
size: -
J: TRBJ2-2
V: TRBV28
DNA: TGTGCCAGCAGTCCACGACCGGGACAGGATAACACCGGGGAGCTGTTTTTT
CDR3: CASSPRPGQDNTGELFF

D: -
size: few
J: TRBJ1-1
V: TRBV10-1
DNA: TGCGCCAGCAGTGAGTCGGGGAGGCCGCCGAACACTGAAGCTTTCTTT
CDR3: CASSESGRPPNTEAFF

D: -
size: -
J: TRBJ1-2
V: TRBV28
DNA: TGTGCCAGCAGTTTACGGAGGGGTGGTGGCTACACCTTC
CDR3: CASSLRRGGGYTF

D: TRBD1
size: -
J: TRBJ2-1
V: TRBV10-3
DNA: TGTGCCATCCGGGACAGGGCAATCAATGAGCAGTTCTTC
CDR3: CAIRDRAINEQFF

D: -
size: -
J: TRBJ1-3
V: TRBV25-1
DNA: TGTGCCAGCTCCGGTCTTGCTGACGCCTACGGCGGCACCATATATTTT
CDR3: CASSGLADAYGGTIYF

D: TRBD2
size: -
J: TRBJ2-5
V: TRBV6-6
DNA: TGTGCCAGCAGTTACGCGGGGGGCACCTCCCAAGAGACCCAGTACTTC
CDR3: CASSYAGGTSQETQYF

D: -
size: -
J: TRBJ2-2
V: TRBV28
DNA: TGTGCCAGCAGTTTTGGCAGGGACACCGGGGAGCTGTTTTTT
CDR3: CASSFGRDTGELFF

D: -
size: -
J: TRBJ2-5
V: TRBV5-6
DNA: TGTGCCAGCAGCTTCGACACAGGGCGCCGAGAGACCCAGTACTTC
CDR3: CASSFDTGRRETQYF

D: TRBD2
size: -
J: TRBJ2-3
V: TRBV5-1
DNA: TGCGCCAGCAGCTTACCTACTGGGCAGCGGGGGTCCCCAGATACGCAGTATTTT
CDR3: CASSLPTGQRGSPDTQYF

D: -
size: -
J: TRBJ2-2
V: TRBV2
DNA: TGTGCCAGCAGTTCCGGGTCTAGGACCGGGGAGCTGTTTTTT
CDR3: CASSSGSRTGELFF

D: TRBD1
size: few
J: TRBJ1-2
V: TRBV19
DNA: TGTGCCAGTACCCGGGACAGATCTAACTATGGCTACACCTTC
CDR3: CASTRDRSNYGYTF

D: TRBD1
size: -
J: TRBJ1-4
V: TRBV11-2
DNA: TGTGCCAGCAGCTTACCTGAGTATGACAGGGTTGAAAAACTGTTTTTT
CDR3: CASSLPEYDRVEKLFF

D: TRBD1
size: -
J: TRBJ1-5
V: TRBV5-5
DNA: TGTGCCAGCAGCACCGGACAGGAGGGACAGCCCCAGCATTTT
CDR3: CASSTGQEGQPQHF

D: -
size: -
J: TRBJ1-1
V: TRBV5-1
DNA: TGCGCCAGCAGCTTGCCCGGGGGGCAGGACACTGAAGCTTTCTTT
CDR3: CASSLPGGQDTEAFF

D: TRBD1
size: once
J: TRBJ1-5
V: TRBV29-1
DNA: TGCAGCGTCTTACAGGGGGCTAGCAATCAGCCCCAGCATTTT
CDR3: CSVLQGASNQPQHF